The 29 T cell receptor beta chains reported below all come from one sample, sequenced in a study of cytomegalovirus exposure and HLA in healthy donors. Primers: 60 Vbeta forward and 13 Jbeta reverse. Sequenced by immunoSEQ multiplex PCR; TCRdb stores in-frame clones only, minus some. With 130,000 or so clones in the sample, the ten largest clones hold 2% to 2.5%. The sequenced sample was PBMCs. All receptors derive from a woman between 18 and 29 years old in good health and CMV-seronegative.

This chain uses TRBV10-1 with TRBJ1-3; possible D gene TRBD1, 5 bases. The V end lost 8 bases, the J end lost 4 bases, and 6 bases lay between the germline ends. Per the germline V gene, CDR1 is WNHNN and CDR2 is SYGVQD (reference sequence). This CDR3 spans 11 amino acids. The chain's CDR3 is CASGQGNTIYF. Written as DNA, the CDR3 is TGCGCCAGCGGACAAGGAAACACCATATATTTT.

For the CDR3, the DNA is TGCAGCGCCGTCAGGTCTCTTACCTACAATGAGCAGTTCTTC. This encodes CSAVRSLTYNEQFF. This sequence joins TRBV29-1 and TRBJ2-1; no clear D gene. V lost 7 bases to trimming and J lost 2 bases, with 15 bases between them. The CDR3 sequence is 14 residues long. CDR1 and CDR2 from the germline V gene are SQVTM and ANQGSEA.

A note on this clone: The junction departs from germline at one end; a sequencing error may be responsible. The chain uses TRBV30 and TRBJ2-1; 7 positions match TRBD2. The CDR3 has 13 amino acids. Germline V gene lookup returns CDR1 GTSNPN and CDR2 SVGIG (reference sequence). CDR3 loop: CALERGTYNEQFF. CDR3 in DNA: TGCGCCCTGGAGCGGGGCACCTACAATGAGCAGTTCTTC.

This chain connects TRBV15 to TRBJ1-5; 9 positions agree with TRBD1. Germline CDR1 is LNHNV and CDR2 is YYDKDF (reference sequence). With 4 bases clipped from V and 4 bases from J, the junction kept 2 bases outside the gene matches. CDR3 length equals 14 residues. In DNA, the CDR3 is TGTGCCACCAGCAAGACAGGGGGGAATCAGCCCCAGCATTTT. Protein product: CATSKTGGNQPQHF. Full variable domain (remainder filled in from reference TRBV15 and TRBJ1-5): DAMVIQNPRYQVTQFGKPVTLSCSQTLNHNVMYWYQQKSSQAPKLLFHYYDKDFNNEADTPDNFQSRRPNTSFCFLDIRSPGLGDTAMYLCATSKTGGNQPQHFGDGTRLSIL.

The chain recombines TRBV6-6 with TRBJ1-1; the match to TRBD1 covers 12 bases. The CDR3 contains 14 residues. Germline values: CDR1 MNHNY, CDR2 SVGAGI (reference sequence). V trimming: 2 bases; J trimming: 11 bases; junction bases outside the gene matches: 6. The CDR3 loop reads CASSYGTGGVSAFF. The DNA for the CDR3 is TGTGCCAGCAGTTACGGGACAGGGGGCGTGTCTGCTTTCTTT.

This rearrangement joins TRBV30 to TRBJ1-6, with D unresolved. This CDR3 spans 13 amino acids. CDR1 GTSNPN and CDR2 SVGIG come from the germline V gene (reference sequence). Trimming stripped 2 bases from V and 7 bases from J, with 9 bases between. CDR3 sequence: CAWSLAGNSPLHF. The CDR3 region has the DNA TGTGCCTGGAGTCTGGCAGGAAATTCACCCCTCCACTTT.

V and J are TRBV18 and TRBJ1-1, with 11 bases aligning to TRBD1. Trimming took 3 bases from V and 4 from J; bases not matched to a gene: 10. This CDR3 is built from 17 residues. CDR1 is KGHSH and CDR2 is LQKENI in the germline V gene. The CDR3 reads CASSPPSGDRGVTEAFF. CDR3 bases: TGTGCCAGCTCACCTCCTTCCGGGGACAGGGGGGTCACTGAAGCTTTCTTT.

This chain connects TRBV6-5 to TRBJ2-3; weak D call: TRBD1 (5 bases). The V and J ends lost 7 bases and 3 bases respectively, with 11 bases between them. The CDR3 runs 13 residues. Germline V gives CDR1 MNHEY, CDR2 SVGAGI. The CDR3 DNA is TGTGCCAGCAATCAGGGTTGGACAGATACGCAGTATTTT. This gives the protein CASNQGWTDTQYF.

The rearrangement links TRBV7-9 to TRBJ1-2; D gene unclear. This CDR3 spans 12 amino acids. Trimming pared 8 bases from V and 4 bases from J, leaving 11 bases between. CDR1 and CDR2 (germline): SEHNR, FQNEAQ (reference sequence). The CDR3 loop is CASGQSTYGYTF. CDR3 bases: TGTGCCAGCGGGCAATCAACCTATGGCTACACCTTC.

This rearrangement joins TRBV30 to TRBJ1-3, with no clear D. The germline CDR1 and CDR2 sequences are GTSNPN and SVGIG (reference sequence). V was clipped by 0 bases and J by 0 bases, with 9 bases between them. The CDR3 spans 15 residues. CDR3 in amino acids: CAWSVASYSGNTIYF. The CDR3 coding sequence is TGTGCCTGGAGTGTTGCGTCTTACTCTGGAAACACCATATATTTT.

V gene TRBV7-6 combines with J gene TRBJ1-4; D gene ambiguous. Germline V gene lookup returns CDR1 SGHVS and CDR2 FNYEAQ. The V gene lost 0 bases and the J gene lost 5 bases, with 7 bases spanning the gap. The CDR3 is 14 amino acids. The CDR3 region has the DNA TGTGCCAGCAGCTTAGCCAGTTCGAATGAAAAACTGTTTTTT. As protein: CASSLASSNEKLFF.

The V and J genes are TRBV5-6 and TRBJ2-1, with 9 bases lining up with TRBD2. This CDR3 has 17 amino acids. J was trimmed by 9 bases and V by 4 bases; bases with no gene match: 17. CDR1 and CDR2 from the germline V gene are SGHDT and YYEEEE. CDR3 sequence: CASSPEIGREGWGEQFF. The CDR3 DNA follows: TGTGCCAGCAGCCCCGAAATAGGGCGGGAGGGTTGGGGTGAGCAGTTCTTC. The full variable domain, completed using reference TRBV5-6 and TRBJ2-1, is DAGVTQSPTHLIKTRGQQVTLRCSPKSGHDTVSWYQQALGQGPQFIFQYYEEEERQRGNFPDRFSGHQFPNYSSELNVNALLLGDSALYLCASSPEIGREGWGEQFFGPGTRLTVL.

The chain employs TRBV6-1 and TRBJ1-2, with a tentative D call TRBD1 (5 bases). V lost 6 bases to trimming and J lost 7 bases, with 15 bases between them. Germline loops: CDR1 MNHNS, CDR2 SASEGT. The length of the CDR3 is 13 residues. This CDR3 reads CASSPTGEAGYTF. In nucleotides, the CDR3 is TGTGCCAGCAGCCCAACGGGGGAGGCTGGCTACACCTTC.

The chain uses TRBV7-2 and TRBJ1-1; D possibly corresponds to TRBD1 (5 bases). V was clipped by 4 bases and J by 0 bases, with 12 bases between them. There are 15 residues in the CDR3. Germline values: CDR1 SGHTA, CDR2 FQGNSA. The DNA of the CDR3 is TGTGCCAGCAGCTCCCACAGGTTATTGAACACTGAAGCTTTCTTT. Its translation is CASSSHRLLNTEAFF.

About this clone itself: Relative to the germline gene, one junction end is altered; a read error may explain this. The genes are TRBV11-2 and TRBJ2-2, with 9 bases fitting TRBD2. The CDR3 loop spans 13 amino acids. Per the germline V gene, CDR1 is SGHAT and CDR2 is FQNNGV. The CDR3 nucleotides read TGTGCCACCAGCGGGAGGCACACCGGGGAGCTGTTTTTT. It translates to CATSGRHTGELFF.

The rearrangement uses TRBV7-8 and TRBJ2-1, with 10 positions matching TRBD2. This CDR3 spans 17 amino acids. The J segment lost 0 bases and the V segment lost 1 base, leaving 3 bases of the junction unmatched. Germline values: CDR1 SGHVS, CDR2 FQNEAQ. The DNA of the CDR3 is TGTGCCAGCAGCTTAGTTGCTAGCGGGAGCTCCTACAATGAGCAGTTCTTC. As protein: CASSLVASGSSYNEQFF.

The V call is TRBV4-1, the J call TRBJ1-6; weak D call: TRBD1 (6 bases). The CDR3 runs to 16 residues. Germline V gives CDR1 MGHRA, CDR2 YSYEKL. Trimming removed 4 bases from V and 5 bases from J, with 15 bases in between. This CDR3 reads CASSRTGIGDNSPLHF. In nucleotides, the CDR3 is TGCGCCAGCAGCCGAACAGGGATCGGCGATAATTCACCCCTCCACTTT.

The chain couples TRBV18 to TRBJ2-5; 10 bases align to TRBD2. The CDR3 extends over 16 amino acids. Germline-derived CDR1 and CDR2 are KGHSH and LQKENI. The trim removed 2 bases at V and 5 bases at J, leaving 8 bases unmatched. Here the CDR3 reads CASSPIASGSKETQYF. The CDR3 DNA sequence: TGTGCCAGCTCACCAATCGCTAGCGGGAGTAAGGAGACCCAGTACTTC.

On this clone itself: Other DNA variants within this sample encode the same CDR3. V usage is TRBV7-3 and J usage is TRBJ2-3; 8 nucleotides line up with TRBD2. The V gene's germline CDR1 is SGHTA and CDR2 FQGTGA. The CDR3 consists of 15 residues. The J segment lost 0 bases and the V segment lost 2 bases, leaving 1 base of the junction unmatched. Written as DNA, the CDR3 is TGTGCCAGCAGCTTATTAGCGGGGAGCACAGATACGCAGTATTTT. Amino acid sequence: CASSLLAGSTDTQYF.

V usage is TRBV13 and J usage is TRBJ1-1, with D hard to call. The CDR3 covers 14 residues. Trimming took off 3 bases at V and 1 base at J, with 9 bases between the two ends. Germline CDR1 is PRHDT and CDR2 is FYEKMQ (reference sequence). CDR3 sequence: CASSLSPGNTEAFF. CDR3 in DNA: TGTGCCAGCAGCTTGAGTCCAGGGAACACTGAAGCTTTCTTT.

The CDR3 spells CASSLSIGTSLRDEQFF. DNA for the CDR3: TGTGCCAGCAGCTTAAGTATTGGGACTAGTCTTCGGGATGAGCAGTTCTTC. The rearrangement links TRBV11-2 to TRBJ2-1, with 8 bases aligning to TRBD2. Germline CDR1 reads SGHAT; CDR2 reads FQNNGV. V dropped 2 bases and J dropped 8; count of bases not matched to a gene: 14. CDR3 size: 17 residues.

This chain connects TRBV6-1 to TRBJ2-7; weak D call: TRBD2 (5 bases). V lost 3 bases and J 2 bases, leaving 8 bases between the germline ends. Germline V gene sequence: CDR1 MNHNS, CDR2 SASEGT. The CDR3 is made up of 13 amino acids. The CDR3 DNA reads as TGTGCCAGCAGTGAGGGAGTAACCTACGAGCAGTACTTC. This gives the protein CASSEGVTYEQYF.

The rearrangement uses TRBV5-4 and TRBJ2-3; a weak D match, TRBD1 (6 bases). The CDR3 runs 16 residues. The germline gives CDR1 SGHNT, CDR2 YYREEE (reference sequence). Trimming left V 1 base short and J 0 bases short, with 12 bases between. The DNA of the CDR3 is TGTGCCAGCAGCTTGAGGGGGTTTTCTAGCACAGATACGCAGTATTTT. Translating gives CASSLRGFSSTDTQYF.

The rearrangement links TRBV19 to TRBJ2-1; D perhaps matches TRBD2 (5 bases). This CDR3 is built from 16 residues. Trimming pared 10 bases from V and 7 bases from J, leaving 26 bases between. Germline V gene data show CDR1 as LNHDA and CDR2 as SQIVND (reference sequence). DNA of the CDR3: TGTGCCACCTCCACTCCCGGACTTGCGCTTAGGAATGAGCAGTTCTTC. Residues: CATSTPGLALRNEQFF.

About this clone: Within the sample, other DNA sequences also encode this same CDR3. CDR3 loop: CAISESSLAGETQYF. CDR3 nucleotides: TGTGCCATCAGTGAGTCGAGTCTTGCGGGAGAGACCCAGTACTTC. V and J are TRBV10-3 and TRBJ2-5; D perhaps matches TRBD2 (5 bases). This CDR3 has 15 residues. The germline V gene encodes CDR1 ENHRY and CDR2 SYGVKD. Trimming took off 0 bases at V and 4 bases at J, with 12 bases between the two ends.

The rearrangement uses TRBV6-5 and TRBJ2-3; D is uncertain. The CDR3 contains 16 residues. Trimming took 2 bases from V and 0 from J, leaving 12 bases between them. The germline CDR1 and CDR2 sequences are MNHEY and SVGAGI. CDR3 coding DNA: TGTGCCAGCAGTTACGGCCGGGTCCCGAGCACAGATACGCAGTATTTT. Amino acids: CASSYGRVPSTDTQYF.

As to this clone: Other DNA sequences in the sample encode the same CDR3. This rearrangement joins TRBV9 to TRBJ2-7; tentatively, D is TRBD2 (5 bases). This CDR3 comprises 13 residues. Germline CDR1 reads SGDLS; CDR2 reads YYNGEE. V lost 0 bases and J 3 bases, leaving 7 bases between the germline ends. The CDR3 nucleotides read TGTGCCAGCAGCGTAGGAGGGAGCTACGAGCAGTACTTC. Protein product: CASSVGGSYEQYF.

V usage is TRBV28 and J usage is TRBJ1-5; tentatively, D is TRBD1 (5 bases). V lost 2 bases and J 3 bases, leaving 11 bases between the germline ends. The CDR3 is 15 residues long. Germline CDR1 MDHEN, CDR2 SYDVKM. The CDR3 loop reads CASSLGGSANQPQHF. The CDR3, as DNA: TGTGCCAGCAGTTTAGGGGGGAGCGCCAATCAGCCCCAGCATTTT.

The gene calls are TRBV5-1 and TRBJ2-5, with a weak D call TRBD1 (6 bases). Trimming left V 0 bases short and J 3 bases short, with 9 bases between. The germline CDR1 and CDR2 sequences are SGHRS and YFSETQ. The CDR3 length is 14 residues. CDR3 protein: CASSLAGVEETQYF. In DNA form, the CDR3 reads TGCGCCAGCAGCTTGGCAGGGGTGGAAGAGACCCAGTACTTC.